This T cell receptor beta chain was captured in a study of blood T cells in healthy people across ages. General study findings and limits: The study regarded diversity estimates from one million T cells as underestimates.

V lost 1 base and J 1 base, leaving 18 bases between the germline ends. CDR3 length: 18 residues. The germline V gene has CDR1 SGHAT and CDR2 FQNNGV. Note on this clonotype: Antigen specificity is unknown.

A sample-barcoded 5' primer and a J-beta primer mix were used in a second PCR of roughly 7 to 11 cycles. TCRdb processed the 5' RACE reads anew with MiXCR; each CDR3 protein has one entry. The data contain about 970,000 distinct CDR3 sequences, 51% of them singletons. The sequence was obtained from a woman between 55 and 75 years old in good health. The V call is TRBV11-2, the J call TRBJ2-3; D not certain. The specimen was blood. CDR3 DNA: TGTGCCAGCAGCTTAGTTGGCGTCCCAACGGTGCGCACAGATACGCAGTATTTT. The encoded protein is CASSLVGVPTVRTDTQYF. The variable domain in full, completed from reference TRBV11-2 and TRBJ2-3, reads EAGVAQSPRYKIIEKRQSVAFWCNPISGHATLYWYQQILGQGPKLLIQFQNNGVVDDSQLPKDRFSAERLKGVDSTLKIQPAKLEDSAVYLCASSLVGVPTVRTDTQYFGPGTRLTVL.